The 26 T cell receptor beta chains below were found in one sample sequenced in a study of blood T cell repertoires in COVID-19. TCRdb keeps only in-frame clones here, not all; method: immunoSEQ multiplex PCR. The sample includes 70,000 to 95,000 clones, roughly four fifths seen only once; the top ten take around 13%. Material: peripheral blood. The origin of the receptors is a human donor in a cohort sampled during active COVID-19.

The chain uses TRBV6-5 and TRBJ2-1; TRBD2 aligns across 7 bases. Germline-derived CDR1 and CDR2 are MNHEY and SVGAGI. V lost 7 bases, J lost 4 bases, and 10 bases stayed unmatched. This CDR3 has 15 amino acids. Here the CDR3 DNA reads TGTGCCAGCACCCCTCCCGGGGGGTCATACAATGAGCAGTTCTTC. This translates into CASTPPGGSYNEQFF.

The chain carries TRBV6-5 and TRBJ1-1, with TRBD1 identical over 7 bases. Losses at the gene ends were 6 bases for V and 9 bases for J; bases not matched to a gene: 16. Germline loops: CDR1 MNHEY, CDR2 SVGAGI. There are 15 residues in the CDR3. The CDR3 region is CASSPLDRTSTKAFF. The DNA of the CDR3 is TGTGCCAGCAGCCCGCTGGACAGGACCTCAACGAAAGCTTTCTTT.

The chain joins TRBV30 to TRBJ2-3; 12 bases fit TRBD2. Germline V gene lookup returns CDR1 GTSNPN and CDR2 SVGIG (reference sequence). This CDR3 comprises 16 residues. Trimming cost V 0 bases and J 9 bases; bases outside gene matches: 10. CDR3 DNA: TGTGCCTGGAGTGTGTTATCGGGGCTAGCGGGGGGGACGCAGTATTTT. Amino acids: CAWSVLSGLAGGTQYF.

This rearrangement joins TRBV28 to TRBJ2-7; D may be TRBD2 (6 bases). CDR1 and CDR2 (germline): MDHEN, SYDVKM. This CDR3 has 13 residues. V was cut by 10 bases and J by 3 bases, with 16 bases left in between. The DNA of the CDR3 is TGTGCCACAACTCCGGGCGGGATCTACGAGCAGTACTTC. Protein product: CATTPGGIYEQYF.

The V call is TRBV5-4, the J call TRBJ2-1; D is possibly TRBD2 (5 bases). Per the germline V gene, CDR1 is SGHNT and CDR2 is YYREEE (reference sequence). The CDR3 is 14 amino acids. Trimming stripped 0 bases from V and 1 base from J, with 5 bases between. CDR3 protein: CASSLGESYNEQFF. The CDR3 bases are TGTGCCAGCAGCTTGGGGGAGTCCTACAATGAGCAGTTCTTC.

The gene calls are TRBV28 and TRBJ2-4, with a tentative D call TRBD1 (5 bases). Trimming pared 7 bases from V and 6 bases from J, leaving 16 bases between. Looked up from germline, CDR1 is MDHEN and CDR2 is SYDVKM. CDR3 size: 14 residues. In DNA form, the CDR3 reads TGTGCCAGCACCCCGGACAATACAGTAAACATTCAGTACTTC. This gives the protein CASTPDNTVNIQYF.

This chain uses TRBV27 with TRBJ1-4; D is ambiguous. The CDR3 has 14 amino acids. Germline lookup yields CDR1 MNHEY and CDR2 SMNVEV (reference sequence). V was cut by 2 bases and J by 7 bases, with 11 bases left in between. The CDR3 spells CASSLSRGREKLFF. The CDR3 nucleotides read TGTGCCAGCAGTTTAAGCCGGGGTCGTGAAAAACTGTTTTTT.

The chain is built from TRBV24-1 and TRBJ1-3, with a weak D call TRBD1 (6 bases). V lost 3 bases, J lost 2 bases, and 13 bases lay in between. Per the germline V gene, CDR1 is KGHDR and CDR2 is SFDVKD. The CDR3 contains 16 residues. CDR3 in DNA: TGTGCCACCAGTGATCAACCCACAGGGACTGGAAACACCATATATTTT. This gives the protein CATSDQPTGTGNTIYF.

This clone was counted a few times. The gene calls are TRBV11-2 and TRBJ1-2, with TRBD1 matching 9 bases. Germline loops: CDR1 SGHAT, CDR2 FQNNGV. This CDR3 has 15 amino acids. V gave up 7 bases and J gave up 0 bases; unmatched junction bases: 6. The CDR3, as DNA: TGTGCCAGCACCAGGACAGGGGACGCTAACTATGGCTACACCTTC. Amino acid sequence: CASTRTGDANYGYTF.

The chain couples TRBV4-1 to TRBJ1-1; weak D call: TRBD1 (5 bases). The CDR3 consists of 15 residues. Trimming removed 0 bases from V and 4 bases from J, with 12 bases in between. The germline gives CDR1 MGHRA, CDR2 YSYEKL. CDR3 sequence reads: CASSQEGGYVTEAFF. The CDR3 coding sequence is TGCGCCAGCAGCCAAGAGGGGGGATACGTCACTGAAGCTTTCTTT.

The chain combines TRBV3-1 (or the pseudogene TRBV3-2) with TRBJ2-1; D unclear. The germline CDR1 and CDR2 sequences are LGHDT and YNNKEL (reference sequence). This CDR3 contains 13 residues. Trimming took off 4 bases at V and 10 bases at J, with 14 bases between the two ends. The CDR3 loop reads CASSLREFHEQFF. Written as DNA, the CDR3 is TGTGCCAGCAGCCTACGCGAGTTCCACGAGCAGTTCTTC.

The J gene is TRBJ1-5, the V gene TRBV12-1; the DNA was not compared with TRBD1, the D call given in the table. TRBV12-1 is given as a pseudogene. There are 15 residues in the CDR3. CDR3 region: CASSFLSGSNQPQHF. CDR3 nucleotide sequence: TGTGCCAGCAGCTTTCTTTCAGGGAGCAATCAGCCCCAGCATTTT.

This chain uses TRBV7-9 with TRBJ1-2; no reliable D call. Between the trimmed V and J ends, which lost 1 base and 6 bases, there was a span of 9 bases. CDR1 and CDR2 from the germline V gene are SEHNR and FQNEAQ (reference sequence). The CDR3 extends over 13 amino acids. This CDR3 is CASSLGQVDGYTF. The CDR3 coding sequence is TGTGCCAGCAGCTTAGGCCAGGTGGATGGCTACACCTTC.

This chain uses TRBV2 with TRBJ2-7; TRBD1 might be the D (6 bases). CDR3 size: 13 residues. Germline CDR1 is SNHLY and CDR2 is FYNNEI. With 4 bases removed from V and 1 base from J, the gap between germline ends came to 8 bases. The CDR3 DNA follows: TGTGCCAGCAGTGGGGGACATTCCTACGAGCAGTACTTC. It yields the protein CASSGGHSYEQYF.

The rearrangement uses TRBV7-9 and TRBJ2-2; tentatively, D is TRBD2 (7 bases). V gave up 2 bases and J gave up 3 bases, with 16 bases separating them. In germline, CDR1 is SEHNR, CDR2 FQNEAQ (reference sequence). CDR3 length: 17 amino acids. For the CDR3, the DNA is TGTGCCAGCAGCTTACCCCCGTGGGGGGGCGACACCGGGGAGCTGTTTTTT. Protein product: CASSLPPWGGDTGELFF.

The chain combines TRBV29-1 with TRBJ1-2; 7 positions agree with TRBD1. J lost 3 bases, V lost 7 bases, and 17 bases had no gene match. This CDR3 contains 16 residues. Germline CDR1 SQVTM, CDR2 ANQGSEA. The CDR3 spells CSAPTGGRDRDYGYTF. The CDR3 bases are TGCAGCGCCCCCACAGGAGGGCGAGACAGGGACTATGGCTACACCTTC.

J is TRBJ1-3 and V is TRBV5-4; a possible D gene is TRBD1 (5 bases). This CDR3 has 15 residues. Per germline, CDR1 SGHNT and CDR2 YYREEE (reference sequence). The ends were cut back, 4 bases at V and 0 bases at J, with 11 bases in the middle. The CDR3 spells CASSLTASSGNTIYF. For the CDR3, the DNA is TGTGCCAGCAGCCTGACAGCAAGCTCTGGAAACACCATATATTTT.

The chain recombines TRBV7-3 with TRBJ2-2, with TRBD1 matching over 9 bases. There are 16 residues in the CDR3. Germline V gene data show CDR1 as SGHTA and CDR2 as FQGTGA. Trimming cost V 5 bases and J 4 bases; bases outside gene matches: 8. In DNA form, the CDR3 reads TGTGCCAGCAGCCCATTGCCACAGGGGGCCACCGGGGAGCTGTTTTTT. It translates to CASSPLPQGATGELFF.

This clone was counted only a few times. The chain links TRBV9 to TRBJ1-6; 8 bases agree with TRBD1. The CDR3 contains 14 residues. Per the germline V gene, CDR1 is SGDLS and CDR2 is YYNGEE. The trim removed 0 bases at V and 7 bases at J, leaving 0 bases unmatched. CDR3 amino acids: CASSVGQGNSPLHF. CDR3 DNA sequence: TGTGCCAGCAGCGTAGGACAGGGGAATTCACCCCTCCACTTT.

The gene calls are TRBV11-3 and TRBJ2-3; 8 bases fit TRBD2. The CDR3 is 15 residues long. V was pared by 4 bases and J by 1 base, with 4 bases of the junction left unmatched. From germline, CDR1 is SGHNT and CDR2 YENEEA. DNA of the CDR3: TGTGCCAGCAGCTCCGGGGGGGCTCGCACAGATACGCAGTATTTT. Translation gives CASSSGGARTDTQYF.

The chain is built from TRBV6-6 and TRBJ2-7, with 8 bases fitting TRBD1. The CDR3 has 13 amino acids. The germline V gene encodes CDR1 MNHNY and CDR2 SVGAGI (reference sequence). V lost 6 bases, J lost 6 bases, and 7 bases stayed unmatched. For the CDR3, the DNA is TGTGCCAGCAGCCCACCACAGGGGGGCGAGCAGTACTTC. Encoded protein: CASSPPQGGEQYF.

This chain's CDR3 is CASRTLDRGTAGELFF. The CDR3 nucleotides read TGTGCCAGCAGGACCTTGGACAGGGGAACCGCCGGGGAGCTGTTTTTT. This rearrangement joins TRBV4-2 to TRBJ2-2; 9 nucleotides align to TRBD1. Trimming cost V 6 bases and J 6 bases; bases outside gene matches: 11. This CDR3 comprises 16 residues. Germline CDR1 reads LGHNA; CDR2 reads YNFKEQ.

This clone was counted only a few times. This CDR3 is also generated by other DNA sequences in the sample. The V and J genes are TRBV3-1 (or the pseudogene TRBV3-2) and TRBJ1-5, with unresolved D. Germline CDR1 is LGHDT and CDR2 is YNNKEL (reference sequence). V was cut by 1 base and J by 4 bases, with 5 bases left in between. This CDR3 has 13 residues. CDR3 DNA: TGTGCCAGCAGCCAAGCCAGAAATCAGCCCCAGCATTTT. Translation gives CASSQARNQPQHF.

The chain has TRBV4-1 and TRBJ1-1, with TRBD1 as a possible D gene (6 bases). CDR3 size: 15 residues. Germline loops: CDR1 MGHRA, CDR2 YSYEKL. Trimming stripped 1 base from V and 1 base from J, with 10 bases between. The CDR3 DNA reads TGCGCCAGCAGCCAAGTGGGGACAAGGAACACTGAAGCTTTCTTT. The encoded protein is CASSQVGTRNTEAFF.

This clone was seen more than once but under ten times. This chain links TRBV14 with TRBJ2-3; 11 bases are a match to TRBD2. The CDR3 has 15 residues. V was pared by 5 bases and J by 4 bases, with 5 bases of the junction left unmatched. The germline CDR1 and CDR2 sequences are SGHDN and FVKESK. The DNA of the CDR3 is TGTGCCAGCAGCACTAGCGGGAGTTGGGCAGATACGCAGTATTTT. This sequence encodes CASSTSGSWADTQYF.

The chain recombines TRBV6-5 with TRBJ1-2; the D is unclear. V was cut by 0 bases and J by 0 bases, with 8 bases left in between. The CDR3 spans 15 residues. CDR1 and CDR2 (germline): MNHEY, SVGAGI. CDR3 amino acids: CASSYSAISNYGYTF. DNA for the CDR3: TGTGCCAGCAGTTACTCGGCCATCTCTAACTATGGCTACACCTTC.